This TCR beta chain was recovered during a study of T cell repertoires in cytomegalovirus infection. TCRdb itself ran the reads through MiXCR, one entry per CDR3 protein. The sample carries about 900,000 distinct CDR3 sequences, about a third recorded once. This clonotype was observed many times. The antigen remains undetermined. Regarding the study as a whole: Identification of carriers of CMV plus the relevant HLA was performed using cumulative public TCR beta family frequency.

The V gene lost 2 bases and the J gene lost 6 bases, with 17 bases spanning the gap. CDR3 size: 15 residues. Germline V gene sequence: CDR1 SGHTA, CDR2 FQGNSA. The gene calls are TRBV7-2 and TRBJ2-7; unclear D gene. Source: cultured CD8+ T cells from PBMCs, taken from culture after CMV antigen stimulation. The TCR originated in a human donor in good health (CMV status not recorded). Some clones in this sample may be carry-over from other donors' samples. The CDR3 sequence: CASSLWGMVPGEQYV. The CDR3 DNA reads as TGTGCCAGCAGCTTATGGGGAATGGTACCGGGCGAGCAGTACGTC.